This record looks at one T cell receptor (beta chain) sequence and its context. Between the trimmed V and J ends, which lost 6 bases and 0 bases, there was a span of 12 bases. In germline, CDR1 is SNHLY, CDR2 FYNNEI. CDR3 size: 15 residues. These data are taken from a study of shared clonotypes between healthy human individuals. TCRdb's copy holds only in-frame clones and misses some; the assay was immunoSEQ multiplex PCR. The table includes 2 million to 2.5 million clones, around 95% detected once. Material for sequencing was naive CD4+ T cells sorted from blood. The subset was: CD45RA+ positively selected. This receptor was taken from a man in his late teens or twenties in good health. The chain is built from TRBV2 and TRBJ1-5; tentatively, D is TRBD1 (6 bases). The CDR3 nucleotides are TGTGCCAGCAGGGGGACACCGAATAGCAATCAGCCCCAGCATTTT. Amino acid sequence: CASRGTPNSNQPQHF.